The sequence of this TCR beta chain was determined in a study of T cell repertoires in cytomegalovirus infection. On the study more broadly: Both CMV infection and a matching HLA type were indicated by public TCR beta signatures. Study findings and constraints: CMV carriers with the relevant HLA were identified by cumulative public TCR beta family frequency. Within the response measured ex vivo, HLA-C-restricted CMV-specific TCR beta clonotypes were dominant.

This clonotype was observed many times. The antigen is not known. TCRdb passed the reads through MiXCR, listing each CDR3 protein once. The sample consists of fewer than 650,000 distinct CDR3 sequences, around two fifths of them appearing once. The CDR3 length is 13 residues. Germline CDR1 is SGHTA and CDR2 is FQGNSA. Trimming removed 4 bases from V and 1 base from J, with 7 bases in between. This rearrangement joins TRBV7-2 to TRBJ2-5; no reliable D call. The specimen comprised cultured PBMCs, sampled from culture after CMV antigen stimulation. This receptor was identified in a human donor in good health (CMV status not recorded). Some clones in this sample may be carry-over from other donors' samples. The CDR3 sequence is CASSSGFQETQYF. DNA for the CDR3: TGTGCCAGCAGCTCCGGGTTCCAAGAGACCCAGTACTTC.